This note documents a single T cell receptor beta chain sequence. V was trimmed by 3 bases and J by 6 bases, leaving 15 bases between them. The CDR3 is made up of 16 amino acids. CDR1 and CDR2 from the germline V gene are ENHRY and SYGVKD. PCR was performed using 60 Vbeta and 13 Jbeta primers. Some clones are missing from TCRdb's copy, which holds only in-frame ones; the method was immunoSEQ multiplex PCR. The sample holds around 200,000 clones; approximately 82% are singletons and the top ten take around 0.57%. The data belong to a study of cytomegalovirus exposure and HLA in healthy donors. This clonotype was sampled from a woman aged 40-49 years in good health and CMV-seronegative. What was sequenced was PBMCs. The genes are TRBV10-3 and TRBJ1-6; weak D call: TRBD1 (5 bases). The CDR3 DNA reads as TGTGCCATCAGTGAAGCGTTGACAGAAACTAATTCACCCCTCCACTTT. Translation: CAISEALTETNSPLHF.